Reported below is one T cell receptor (beta chain). The germline V gene encodes CDR1 MNHEY and CDR2 SMNVEV (reference sequence). There are 18 residues in the CDR3. V lost 5 bases and J 9 bases, leaving 30 bases between the germline ends. This record belongs to a study of T cell changes during pregnancy in multiple sclerosis. Method: immunoSEQ multiplex PCR; TCRdb's copy keeps in-frame clones and lacks some. The sample includes just over 50,000 clones, 94% of them seen just once. Sequencing was performed on CD4+ T cells from peripheral blood mononuclear cells, taken in the second trimester of pregnancy. The origin of this receptor is a female donor with multiple sclerosis, enrolled in a pregnancy study. V and J are TRBV27 and TRBJ2-3, with TRBD1 as a possible D gene (7 bases). The CDR3 DNA is TGTGCCAGCAGTCCCTTTGGGGATATAGAGGGGGCGGGACGGACGCAGTATTTT. Protein sequence: CASSPFGDIEGAGRTQYF.